Included here is one TCR beta chain sequence, with context. Its matching antigen is unknown. This entry is derived from a study of cytomegalovirus exposure and HLA in healthy donors. Study-wide context: An analysis done earlier identified about 120 million unique TCR beta sequences from about 179 million T cells.

The PCR had 60 Vbeta and 13 Jbeta primers. Repertoires were generated with immunoSEQ multiplex PCR, while TCRdb's copy carries only in-frame clones and drops some. Of over 140,000 clones listed, approximately 84% were seen once; the top ten hold 1.2% to 1.5%. General study results and limits: The authors reported that TCR beta sequences could predict HLA-A and HLA-B alleles. These predictions were accurate for most subjects in the first cohort. Reportedly, fewer N-insertions than the roughly 600-donor mean appeared in an Asian-associated ancestry cluster in a later analysis. Specific recognition of CMV antigens was confirmed in vitro for three chains (all CMV-associated).

The length of the CDR3 is 15 residues. The V gene end was trimmed by 3 bases and the J gene end by 2 bases; junction bases not matched to a gene: 4. Germline V gene sequence: CDR1 KGHSH, CDR2 LQKENI. The sequenced sample was PBMCs. This chain joins TRBV18 and TRBJ2-1, with 7 bases aligning to TRBD1. This sequence was found in a young man in good health and CMV-seropositive. Here the CDR3 reads CASSPLGTAYNEQFF. In DNA, the CDR3 is TGTGCCAGCTCACCCTTGGGGACAGCCTACAATGAGCAGTTCTTC.